This T cell receptor (beta chain) was identified during a study of T cell repertoires in cytomegalovirus infection. TCRdb used MiXCR to reprocess the reads, holding one entry per CDR3 protein. The profile shows some 590,000 distinct CDR3 sequences, approximately 40% of them singletons. This clonotype appeared a few times. Its antigen is unknown. The V gene lost 8 bases and the J gene lost 0 bases, with 16 bases spanning the gap. The CDR3 runs 15 residues. Germline V lookup: CDR1 SNHLY, CDR2 FYNNEI. The clonotype was recovered from a human donor in good health (CMV status not recorded). Some clones in this sample may be carry-over from other donors' samples. This chain uses TRBV2 with TRBJ1-1; no definite D call. The sample in question was cultured PBMCs, obtained from culture after CMV antigen stimulation. The CDR3 nucleotides read TGTGCCAGCGCCCTTAGTTGGGAGGTGAACACTGAAGCTTTCTTT. Protein sequence: CASALSWEVNTEAFF.